The clone carrying this T cell receptor (beta chain) was detected only a few times. The data are from a study of regulatory T cells in long-lasting Graves disease. iRepertoire HTBI primers and Arm-PCR of CDR3 regions built TCR beta libraries. One entry per CDR3 protein, called by TCRdb with MiXCR from the multiplex PCR reads. The repertoire holds some 370,000 distinct CDR3 sequences, with about 20% as singletons. Time point of the sample: persistent/refractory GD, antithyroid drugs over 5 years with positive TRAb. Researchers made the TCR library from RNA that was extracted from PBMCs. Under American Thyroid Association guidelines, Graves' disease was diagnosed. The specimen was peripheral blood mononuclear cells (PBMCs), collected when the disease was refractory, from a patient treated with antithyroid drugs. This clonotype originated in a female donor with Graves disease.

CDR3 region: CASSPFSGTGATGAFF. The DNA for the CDR3 is TGTGCCAGCAGCCCCTTTTCCGGGACAGGGGCCACGGGAGCTTTCTTT. This chain uses TRBV7-9 with TRBJ1-1, with 10 positions matching TRBD1. The CDR3 extends over 16 amino acids. The V segment lost 5 bases and the J segment 10 bases; nucleotides outside the gene matches: 16. Per the germline V gene, CDR1 is SEHNR and CDR2 is FQNEAQ (reference sequence).